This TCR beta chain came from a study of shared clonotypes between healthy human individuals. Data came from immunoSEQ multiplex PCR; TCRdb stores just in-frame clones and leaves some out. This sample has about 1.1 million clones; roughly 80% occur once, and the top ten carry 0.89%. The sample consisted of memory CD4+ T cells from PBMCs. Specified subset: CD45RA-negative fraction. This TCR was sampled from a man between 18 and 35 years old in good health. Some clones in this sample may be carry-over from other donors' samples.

CDR3 DNA: TGTGCCAGCAGTGGCGGGAAAGCAGATACGCAGTATTTT. This encodes CASSGGKADTQYF. The chain is built from TRBV5-4 and TRBJ2-3, with D perhaps matching TRBD2 (6 bases). Trimming took off 5 bases at V and 4 bases at J, with 11 bases between the two ends. CDR3 size: 13 residues. The V gene's germline CDR1 is SGHNT and CDR2 YYREEE (reference sequence).